These 10 T cell receptor beta chains came from one sample sequenced in a study of blood T cell repertoires in COVID-19. Assay: immunoSEQ multiplex PCR; the TCRdb copy retains only in-frame clones and omits some. The sample shows about 74,000 clones, roughly 88% of them seen only once. Sequenced input: peripheral blood. These receptors were collected from a woman aged 80 or over with active or convalescent COVID-19.

The rearrangement links TRBV19 to TRBJ1-1; maybe TRBD1 (6 bases). The germline V and J ends were trimmed by 7 bases and 3 bases, with 15 bases remaining between them. CDR1 is LNHDA and CDR2 is SQIVND in the germline V gene (reference sequence). The CDR3 loop spans 14 amino acids. CDR3 amino acids: CASTHKGVDTEAFF. Written as DNA, the CDR3 is TGTGCCAGTACCCATAAGGGGGTCGACACTGAAGCTTTCTTT. The complete variable domain, with remaining parts taken from reference TRBV19 and TRBJ1-1, reads DGGITQSPKYLFRKEGQNVTLSCEQNLNHDAMYWYRQDPGQGLRLIYYSQIVNDFQKGDIAEGYSVSREKKESFPLTVTSAQKNPTAFYLCASTHKGVDTEAFFGQGTRLTVV.

Regarding this clone: The junction does not match germline at one end; this may be a read error. The rearrangement links TRBV5-5 to TRBJ1-2; TRBD1 matches 7 bases. The CDR3 runs to 15 residues. Germline CDR1 and CDR2: SGHKS and YYEKEE (reference sequence). In DNA form, the CDR3 reads TGTGCCAGCAGCGGGGGACAGCCCCTTTTCGGTTTGCCGCCTTTC. Translating gives CASSGGQPLFGLPPF.

This CDR3 is CASSNRGPGSPLHF. Written as DNA, the CDR3 is TGTGCCAGCAGTAACAGGGGGCCGGGTTCACCCCTCCACTTT. The chain has TRBV27 and TRBJ1-6; 9 nucleotides agree with TRBD1. J gave up 9 bases and V 5 bases, and 5 bases lay outside the gene matches. The germline CDR1 and CDR2 sequences are MNHEY and SMNVEV (reference sequence). The CDR3 runs to 14 residues.

The chain couples TRBV9 to TRBJ2-3, with D possibly TRBD1 on 6 matching bases. The CDR3 loop spans 15 amino acids. CDR1 SGDLS and CDR2 YYNGEE come from the germline V gene. V gave up 0 bases and J gave up 5 bases, with 13 bases separating them. The CDR3 here is CASSVAARGRDTQYF. The CDR3 DNA reads as TGTGCCAGCAGCGTAGCTGCCAGGGGAAGAGATACGCAGTATTTT.

This clone has only a few counts. This rearrangement joins TRBV24-1 to TRBJ2-1, with 7 bases identical to TRBD2. The CDR3 runs to 18 residues. Germline trimming cut 1 base from V and 0 bases from J; bases unmatched to any gene: 8. The germline V gene has CDR1 KGHDR and CDR2 SFDVKD. The chain's CDR3 is CATSDFSSGKHSYNEQFF. CDR3 nucleotides: TGTGCCACCAGTGATTTCTCCAGCGGGAAACACTCCTACAATGAGCAGTTCTTC.

The V call is TRBV11-2, the J call TRBJ2-5; 7 bases align to TRBD1. J gave up 4 bases and V 4 bases, and 12 bases lay outside the gene matches. Germline CDR1 and CDR2: SGHAT and FQNNGV. The CDR3 loop spans 16 amino acids. The DNA for the CDR3 is TGTGCCAGCAGCTCCCTTGGGACAGTGGGTCCAGAGACCCAGTACTTC. Residues: CASSSLGTVGPETQYF.

This rearrangement joins TRBV5-4 to TRBJ2-3; D gene unclear. The germline V gene encodes CDR1 SGHNT and CDR2 YYREEE (reference sequence). V was clipped by 3 bases and J by 0 bases, with 2 bases between them. The CDR3 totals 12 residues. Here the CDR3 DNA reads TGTGCCAGCAGCTCGAGCACAGATACGCAGTATTTT. This codes for CASSSSTDTQYF.

The rearrangement joins TRBV9 to TRBJ2-7, with D tentatively TRBD1 (5 bases). This CDR3 has 13 amino acids. The germline V gene has CDR1 SGDLS and CDR2 YYNGEE. The ends were cut back, 1 base at V and 7 bases at J, with 12 bases in the middle. DNA of the CDR3: TGTGCCAGCAGCGTAACTGACAGCTGGGAGCAGTACTTC. This translates into CASSVTDSWEQYF.

CDR3 coding DNA: TGTGCCAGCAGCCGCAGGACAGGCCGAACTAATGAAAAACTGTTTTTT. This encodes CASSRRTGRTNEKLFF. The chain uses TRBV2 and TRBJ1-4, with 7 bases identical to TRBD1. The V gene's germline CDR1 is SNHLY and CDR2 FYNNEI. CDR3 size: 16 residues. Trimming removed 6 bases from V and 1 base from J; junction bases left unmatched: 8.

The rearrangement links TRBV4-1 to TRBJ1-5, with D unclear. V was shortened by 0 bases and J by 6 bases, with 9 bases between the two germline ends. The CDR3 consists of 14 residues. Germline V CDR1 and CDR2: MGHRA, YSYEKL. CDR3 bases: TGCGCCAGCAGCCAAGAATACGGGTTTCAGCCCCAGCATTTT. Translated, it gives CASSQEYGFQPQHF.